There are many counts of the clone carrying this TCR beta chain. Its antigen is still unknown. Hyperthyroidism patients were newly diagnosed, under 2 months' duration, aged 18 to 65. Exclusion applied to patients with other autoimmune diseases, uncontrolled infections, pregnancy or lactation. The data stem from a study of Graves' ophthalmopathy and Graves' hyperthyroidism. The study's findings and limits: A model built from 13 signatures distinguished ophthalmopathy from stable hyperthyroidism with approximately 90% sensitivity and approximately 81% specificity. With around 70% sensitivity and about 74% specificity, the model predicted ophthalmopathy progression.

Investigators amplified TCR beta CDR3 regions from RNA transcripts. The first round was an RT-PCR with HTBI primers, and the second round was a multiplex PCR. MiXCR, applied by TCRdb to the multiplex PCR reads, yields one record per CDR3 protein. The sample has approximately 1.2 million distinct CDR3 sequences; 35% to 45% are singletons. Sequencing was performed on peripheral blood or thyroid tissue (not recorded which). The TCR comes from an adult man with Graves' hyperthyroidism.

CDR3 DNA: TGCAGTGCCACTGAGGCGTACACTGAAGCTTTCTTT. Amino acids: CSATEAYTEAFF. V is TRBV20-1 and J is TRBJ1-1; unclear D gene. Germline V gives CDR1 DFQATT, CDR2 SNEGSKA (reference sequence). Trimming cost V 6 bases and J 3 bases, with 11 bases left between them. There are 12 residues in the CDR3.